This T cell receptor (beta chain) was profiled in a study of T cell responses to AZD1222 COVID-19 vaccine. Study results and limitations: Among vaccine-associated CD4 TCRs, coverage spanned spike, with dominance at 160-218 and 743-854.

Some clones are missing from TCRdb's copy, which holds only in-frame ones; the method was immunoSEQ multiplex PCR. Of 15,000 to 20,000 clones in the sample, under 90% are singletons; the top ten hold 8.7%. With 7 bases removed from V and 0 bases from J, the gap between germline ends came to 10 bases. Germline V CDR1 and CDR2: LGHDT, YNNKEL (reference sequence). This CDR3 is built from 15 residues. Pooling of second doses given at about 4 or about 12 weeks was done. In regard to this clone: Its antigen is still unknown.

Sequences were derived from peripheral blood, sampled 28 days after the second AZD1222 dose. This sequence was found in an adult who received the AZD1222 COVID-19 vaccine. The V gene is TRBV3-1 (or the pseudogene TRBV3-2), the J gene TRBJ2-6; no clear D. The CDR3 nucleotides read TGTGCCAGCACAACGAGTTTCTCTGGGGCCAACGTCCTGACTTTC. This sequence encodes CASTTSFSGANVLTF.